This TCR beta chain emerged from a study of blood T cell repertoires in COVID-19. As for the study in general: Acute-phase and convalescent COVID-19 samples originated in the United States, Italy and Spain. From T cells, B-cell-depleted T cells, or PBMCs came the material, which was cDNA or gDNA.

Germline lookup yields CDR1 SGHTA and CDR2 FQGNSA. CDR3 length equals 13 residues. With 0 bases removed from V and 8 bases from J, the gap between germline ends came to 10 bases. The Seattle patients, enrolled during active infection, were followed longitudinally. In the authors' workflow: Researchers report that nucleated cell counts were estimated from reference gene primer amplification. Some clones are missing from TCRdb's copy, which holds only in-frame ones; the method was immunoSEQ multiplex PCR. That table is the source of V, J and clone size, and D and trimming were worked out from the DNA. The table has some 310,000 clones, roughly 90% seen once; the top ten hold 2.9%.

The origin of this receptor is a woman under 40 with COVID-19, enrolled during active disease. Sequences were obtained from peripheral blood. This sequence joins TRBV7-2 and TRBJ1-2; TRBD1 is a possible D gene (5 bases). CDR3: CASSLAAGLGYTF. Here the CDR3 DNA reads TGTGCCAGCAGCTTAGCGGCAGGGCTAGGCTACACCTTC.